This TCR beta chain was retrieved from a study of vaccination and CD4 T cells after COVID-19. Study-wide context: A median of approximately 100 days (range 35 to 161) separated diagnosis from post-COVID sampling. The study collected post-vaccine samples a median around 76 days after dose two, with a range of 14 to 241.

Trimming removed 4 bases from V and 8 bases from J, with 11 bases in between. The CDR3 is 12 amino acids. Per germline, CDR1 SNHLY and CDR2 FYNNEI. Stated treatment: approximately 9-day PBMC culture with coronavirus spike peptide pools or control peptides (ViraFEST assay). Whole-study results and caveats: Among convalescent patients, a median about 86% of reactive clones emerged only after vaccination. Apart from involving relatively few convalescent patients, the work omitted early post-infection timepoints.

The Oncomine TCR Beta short-read assay was applied to DNA of cultured CD4+ T cells. TCRdb re-called the PCR reads through MiXCR, storing one row per CDR3 protein. Of about 18,000 distinct CDR3 sequences in the sample, about 41% were seen once. Regarding this clonotype: The antigen is unknown.

Sequenced here: CD4+ T cells from blood, cultured in vitro, sampled after SARS-CoV-2 vaccination. The V call is TRBV2, the J call TRBJ1-1; D is uncertain. The TCR was taken from a human donor who had recovered from COVID-19. This CDR3 is CASSARRSEAFF. The CDR3 DNA reads TGTGCCAGCAGTGCGAGGAGATCCGAAGCTTTCTTT.